This T cell receptor beta chain derives from a study of metastatic and nonmetastatic thyroid tumors. The overall study: Thyroid patients, malignant and benign, had repertoires compared across blood and tumor or nodule tissue.

TCRdb reanalyzed the PCR reads via MiXCR. The sample lists about 33,000 clones, 15% to 20% seen once, with around 11% in the top ten. The table lists this clone with many counts. Additional DNA sequences in this sample encode the identical CDR3. Not a single patient had been given any form of treatment at any point before undergoing thyroid surgery. V lost 9 bases and J lost 7, with 18 bases in between. This CDR3 spans 14 amino acids. Germline CDR1 and CDR2: MNHEY and SVGEGT. This receptor was identified in a male donor with papillary thyroid cancer or a benign thyroid nodule (not recorded which). Some clones in this sample may be carry-over from other donors' samples. The specimen sequenced was blood. The rearrangement joins TRBV6-2 or TRBV6-3 to TRBJ1-4; weak D call: TRBD1 (6 bases). CDR3 sequence (DNA): TGTGCCAGTAGTACCGCGGACAGTATTGAAAAACTGTTTTTT. Translating gives CASSTADSIEKLFF.